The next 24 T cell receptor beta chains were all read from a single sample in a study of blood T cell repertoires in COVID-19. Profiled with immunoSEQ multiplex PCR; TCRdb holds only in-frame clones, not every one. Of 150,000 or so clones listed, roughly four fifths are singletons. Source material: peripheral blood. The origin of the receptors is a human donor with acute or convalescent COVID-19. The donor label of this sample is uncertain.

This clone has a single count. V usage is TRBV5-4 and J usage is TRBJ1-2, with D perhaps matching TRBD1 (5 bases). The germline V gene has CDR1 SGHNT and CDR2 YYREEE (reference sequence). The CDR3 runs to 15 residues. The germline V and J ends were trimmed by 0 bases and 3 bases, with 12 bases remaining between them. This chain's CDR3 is CASSLAGLPDYGYTF. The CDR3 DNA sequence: TGTGCCAGCAGCTTGGCGGGACTCCCCGACTATGGCTACACCTTC.

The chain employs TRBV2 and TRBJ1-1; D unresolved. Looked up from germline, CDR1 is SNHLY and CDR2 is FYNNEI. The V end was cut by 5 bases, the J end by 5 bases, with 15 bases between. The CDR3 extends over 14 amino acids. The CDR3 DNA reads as TGTGCCAGCAGTTTTTCTGGACGGGAAACTGAAGCTTTCTTT. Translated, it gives CASSFSGRETEAFF.

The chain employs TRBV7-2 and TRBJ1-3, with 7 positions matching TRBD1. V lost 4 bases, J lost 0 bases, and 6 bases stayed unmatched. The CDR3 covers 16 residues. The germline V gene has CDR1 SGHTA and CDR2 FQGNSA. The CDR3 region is CASSSGQRTSGNTIYF. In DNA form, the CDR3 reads TGTGCCAGCAGCTCGGGACAGAGGACCTCTGGAAACACCATATATTTT.

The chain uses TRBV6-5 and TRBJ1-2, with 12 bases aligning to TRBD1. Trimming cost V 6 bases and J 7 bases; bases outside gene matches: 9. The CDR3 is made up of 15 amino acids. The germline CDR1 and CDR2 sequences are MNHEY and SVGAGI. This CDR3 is CASSSFGTGGSGYTF. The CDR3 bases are TGTGCCAGCAGCTCATTTGGGACAGGGGGCTCTGGCTACACCTTC.

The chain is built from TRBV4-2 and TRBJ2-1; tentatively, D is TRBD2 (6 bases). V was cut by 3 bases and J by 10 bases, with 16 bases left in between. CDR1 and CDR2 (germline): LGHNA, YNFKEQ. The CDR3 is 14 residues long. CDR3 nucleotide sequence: TGTGCCAGCAGCCAGAATGTAGCGGCCGGAGAGCAGTTCTTC. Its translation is CASSQNVAAGEQFF.

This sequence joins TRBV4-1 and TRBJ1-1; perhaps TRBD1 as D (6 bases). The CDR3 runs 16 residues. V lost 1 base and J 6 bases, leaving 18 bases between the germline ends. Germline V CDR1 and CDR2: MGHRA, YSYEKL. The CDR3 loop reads CASSQGWGGHLSEAFF. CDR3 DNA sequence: TGCGCCAGCAGCCAAGGGTGGGGGGGACACCTATCTGAAGCTTTCTTT.

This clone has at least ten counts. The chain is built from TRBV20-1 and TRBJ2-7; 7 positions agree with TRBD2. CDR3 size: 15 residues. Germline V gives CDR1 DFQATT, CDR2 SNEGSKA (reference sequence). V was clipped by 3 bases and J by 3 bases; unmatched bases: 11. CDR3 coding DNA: TGCAGTGCTAGTAGATCCGCCACGGGGGGCTACGAGCAGTACTTC. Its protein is CSASRSATGGYEQYF.

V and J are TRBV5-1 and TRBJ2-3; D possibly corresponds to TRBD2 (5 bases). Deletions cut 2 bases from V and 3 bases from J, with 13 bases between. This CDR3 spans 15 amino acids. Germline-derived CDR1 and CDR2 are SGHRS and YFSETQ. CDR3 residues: CASSFSRGGTDTQYF. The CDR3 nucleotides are TGCGCCAGCAGCTTTTCAAGAGGAGGAACAGATACGCAGTATTTT. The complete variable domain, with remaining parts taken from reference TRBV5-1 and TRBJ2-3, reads KAGVTQTPRYLIKTRGQQVTLSCSPISGHRSVSWYQQTPGQGLQFLFEYFSETQRNKGNFPGRFSGRQFSNSRSEMNVSTLELGDSALYLCASSFSRGGTDTQYFGPGTRLTVL.

The CDR3 sequence is CATSSGRRVGVDTQYF. DNA of the CDR3: TGTGCCACCAGCAGCGGACGTCGGGTCGGGGTAGATACGCAGTATTTT. This chain links TRBV15 with TRBJ2-3, with D possibly matching TRBD2 (5 bases). Germline assignment: CDR1 LNHNV and CDR2 YYDKDF (reference sequence). This CDR3 region has 16 residues. V was trimmed by 3 bases and J by 5 bases, leaving 18 bases between them.

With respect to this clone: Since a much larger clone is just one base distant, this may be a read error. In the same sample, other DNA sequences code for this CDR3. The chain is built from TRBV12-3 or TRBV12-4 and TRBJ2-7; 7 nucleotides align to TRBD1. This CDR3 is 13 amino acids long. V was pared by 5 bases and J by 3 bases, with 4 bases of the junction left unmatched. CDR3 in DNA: TGTGCCAGCAGTAGAAACAGGGGCTACGAGCAGTACTTC. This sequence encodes CASSRNRGYEQYF.

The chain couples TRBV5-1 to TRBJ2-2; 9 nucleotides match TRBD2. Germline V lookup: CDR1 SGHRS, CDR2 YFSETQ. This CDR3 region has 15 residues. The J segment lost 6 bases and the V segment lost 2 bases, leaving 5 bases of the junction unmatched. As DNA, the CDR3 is TGCGCCAGCAGCTTATTAGCGGGGGAGTCCGGGGAGCTGTTTTTT. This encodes CASSLLAGESGELFF.

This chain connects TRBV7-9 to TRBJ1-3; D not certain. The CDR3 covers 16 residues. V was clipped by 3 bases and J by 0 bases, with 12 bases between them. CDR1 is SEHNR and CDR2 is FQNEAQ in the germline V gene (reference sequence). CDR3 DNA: TGTGCCAGCAGCTTCGACCCTCCTAGCTCTGGAAACACCATATATTTT. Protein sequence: CASSFDPPSSGNTIYF.

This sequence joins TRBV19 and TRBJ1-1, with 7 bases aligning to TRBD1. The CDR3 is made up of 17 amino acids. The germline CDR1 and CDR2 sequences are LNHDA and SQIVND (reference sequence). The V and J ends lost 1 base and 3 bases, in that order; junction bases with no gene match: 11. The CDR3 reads CASSIVPGQRGDTEAFF. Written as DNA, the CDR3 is TGTGCCAGTAGTATAGTCCCGGGACAGCGGGGGGACACTGAAGCTTTCTTT.

The CDR3 DNA reads TGCGCCAGCAGCGCGGGAGTCGGACAGGGAACCAAAAACATTCAGTACTTC. Amino acid sequence: CASSAGVGQGTKNIQYF. The chain links TRBV5-1 to TRBJ2-4, with D tentatively TRBD1 (8 bases). The ends were cut back, 4 bases at V and 2 bases at J, with 19 bases in the middle. The CDR3 runs to 17 residues. Germline loops: CDR1 SGHRS, CDR2 YFSETQ.

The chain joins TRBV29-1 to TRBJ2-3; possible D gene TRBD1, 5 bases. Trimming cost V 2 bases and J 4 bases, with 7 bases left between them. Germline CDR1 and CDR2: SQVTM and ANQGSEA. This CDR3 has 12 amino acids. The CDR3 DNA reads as TGCAGCGTTGAAAGGGGCCCAGATACGCAGTATTTT. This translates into CSVERGPDTQYF.

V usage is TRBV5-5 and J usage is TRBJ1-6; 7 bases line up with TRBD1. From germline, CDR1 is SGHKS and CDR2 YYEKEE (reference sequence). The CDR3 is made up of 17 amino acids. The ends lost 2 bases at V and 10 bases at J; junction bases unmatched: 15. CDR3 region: CASSFAPADRRQSPLHF. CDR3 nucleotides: TGTGCCAGCAGCTTTGCCCCCGCGGACAGGCGTCAGTCACCCCTCCACTTT.

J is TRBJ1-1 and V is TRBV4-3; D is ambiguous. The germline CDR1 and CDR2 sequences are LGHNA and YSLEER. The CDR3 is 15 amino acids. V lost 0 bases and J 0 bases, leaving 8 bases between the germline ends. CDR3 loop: CASSQDTYMNTEAFF. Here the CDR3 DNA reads TGCGCCAGCAGCCAAGACACGTACATGAACACTGAAGCTTTCTTT.

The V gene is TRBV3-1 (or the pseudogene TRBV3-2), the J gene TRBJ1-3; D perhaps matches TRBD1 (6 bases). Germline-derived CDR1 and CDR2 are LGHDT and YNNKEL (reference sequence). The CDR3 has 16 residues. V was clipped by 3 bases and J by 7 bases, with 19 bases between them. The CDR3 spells CASSQQASGRGNTIYF. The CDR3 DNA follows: TGTGCCAGCAGCCAGCAAGCGTCGGGAAGGGGGAACACCATATATTTT.

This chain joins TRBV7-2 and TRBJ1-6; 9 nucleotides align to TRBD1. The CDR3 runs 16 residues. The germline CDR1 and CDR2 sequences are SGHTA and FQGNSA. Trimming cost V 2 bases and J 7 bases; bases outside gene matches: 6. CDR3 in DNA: TGTGCCAGCAGCTTACTTGGAACAGGGGGCAATTCACCCCTCCACTTT. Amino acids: CASSLLGTGGNSPLHF.

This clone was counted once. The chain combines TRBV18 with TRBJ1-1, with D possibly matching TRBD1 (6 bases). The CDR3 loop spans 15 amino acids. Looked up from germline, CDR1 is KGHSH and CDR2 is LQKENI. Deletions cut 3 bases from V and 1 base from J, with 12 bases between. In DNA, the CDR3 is TGTGCCAGCTCACCGTTAAAGACAGGGAACACTGAAGCTTTCTTT. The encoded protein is CASSPLKTGNTEAFF. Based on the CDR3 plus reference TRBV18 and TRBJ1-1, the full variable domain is NAGVMQNPRHLVRRRGQEARLRCSPMKGHSHVYWYRQLPEEGLKFMVYLQKENIIDESGMPKERFSAEFPKEGPSILRIQQVVRGDSAAYFCASSPLKTGNTEAFFGQGTRLTVV.

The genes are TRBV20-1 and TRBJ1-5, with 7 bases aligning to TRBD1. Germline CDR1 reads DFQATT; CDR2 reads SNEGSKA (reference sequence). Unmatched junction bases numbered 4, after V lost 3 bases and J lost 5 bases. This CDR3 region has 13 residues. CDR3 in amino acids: CSASGGGDQPQHF. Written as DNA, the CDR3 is TGCAGTGCTAGTGGAGGGGGCGATCAGCCCCAGCATTTT.

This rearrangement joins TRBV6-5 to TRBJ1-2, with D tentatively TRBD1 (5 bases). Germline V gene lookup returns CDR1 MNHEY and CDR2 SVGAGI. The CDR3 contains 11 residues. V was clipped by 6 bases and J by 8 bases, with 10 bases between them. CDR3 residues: CASSSRQGYTF. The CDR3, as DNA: TGTGCCAGCAGCTCAAGACAGGGCTACACCTTC.

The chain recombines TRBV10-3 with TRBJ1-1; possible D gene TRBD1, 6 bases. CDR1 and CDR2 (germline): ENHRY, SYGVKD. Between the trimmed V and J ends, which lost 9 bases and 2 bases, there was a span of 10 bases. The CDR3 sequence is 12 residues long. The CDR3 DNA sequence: TGTGCCATTGGACAGCGTAACACTGAAGCTTTCTTT. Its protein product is CAIGQRNTEAFF.

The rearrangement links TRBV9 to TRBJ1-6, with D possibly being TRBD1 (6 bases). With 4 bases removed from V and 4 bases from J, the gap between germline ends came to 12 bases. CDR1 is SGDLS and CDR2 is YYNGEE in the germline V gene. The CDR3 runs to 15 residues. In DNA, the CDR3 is TGTGCCAGCAGCATCCGGGACACTTATAATTCACCCCTCCACTTT. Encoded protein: CASSIRDTYNSPLHF.